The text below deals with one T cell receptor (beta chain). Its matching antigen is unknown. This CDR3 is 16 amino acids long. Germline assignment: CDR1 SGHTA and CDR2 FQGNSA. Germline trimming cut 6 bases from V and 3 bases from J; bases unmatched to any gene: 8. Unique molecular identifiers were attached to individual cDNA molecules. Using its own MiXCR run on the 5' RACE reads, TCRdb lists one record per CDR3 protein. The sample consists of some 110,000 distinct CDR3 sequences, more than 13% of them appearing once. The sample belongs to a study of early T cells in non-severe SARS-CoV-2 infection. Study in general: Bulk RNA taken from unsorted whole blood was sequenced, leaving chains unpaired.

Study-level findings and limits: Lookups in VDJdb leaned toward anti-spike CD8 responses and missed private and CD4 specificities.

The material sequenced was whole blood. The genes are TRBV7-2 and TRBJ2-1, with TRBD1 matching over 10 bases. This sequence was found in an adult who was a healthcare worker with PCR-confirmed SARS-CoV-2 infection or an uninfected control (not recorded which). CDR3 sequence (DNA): TGTGCCAGCAGGGGGGCAGGGACAGGGGTCTACAATGAGCAGTTCTTC. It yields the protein CASRGAGTGVYNEQFF.